Detailed here is one TCR beta chain. The CDR3 runs to 14 residues. V was cut by 4 bases and J by 1 base, with 10 bases left in between. Germline CDR1 reads MDHEN; CDR2 reads SYDVKM. The data originate from a study of OX40 agonist ivuxolimab in advanced cancers. TCRdb's table, derived via immunoSEQ multiplex PCR, lists solely in-frame clones and lacks some. The table has around 53,000 clones, 93% seen once; the top ten hold about 20%. Source: CD4+ or CD8+ T cells sorted from blood, taken in a trial of the OX40 agonist ivuxolimab. This chain links TRBV28 with TRBJ2-5; the D gene is possibly TRBD1 (6 bases). This receptor was taken from an adult with an advanced solid tumor such as melanoma, head and neck, liver or kidney cancer. DNA of the CDR3: TGTGCCAGCAGTTACCTGGACAGCCAAGAGACCCAGTACTTC. Translating gives CASSYLDSQETQYF.